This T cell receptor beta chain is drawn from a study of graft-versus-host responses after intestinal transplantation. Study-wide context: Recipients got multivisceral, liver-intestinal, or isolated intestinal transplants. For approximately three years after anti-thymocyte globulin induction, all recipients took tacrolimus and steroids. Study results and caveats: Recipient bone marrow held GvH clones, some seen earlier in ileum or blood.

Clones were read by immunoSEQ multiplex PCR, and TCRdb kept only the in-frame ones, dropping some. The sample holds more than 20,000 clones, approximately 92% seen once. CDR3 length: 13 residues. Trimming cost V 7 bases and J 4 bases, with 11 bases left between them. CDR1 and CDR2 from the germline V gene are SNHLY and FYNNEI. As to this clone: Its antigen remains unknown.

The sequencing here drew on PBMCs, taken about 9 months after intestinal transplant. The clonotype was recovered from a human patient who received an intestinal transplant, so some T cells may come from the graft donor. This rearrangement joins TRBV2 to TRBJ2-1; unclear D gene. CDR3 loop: CASIVSDYNEQFF. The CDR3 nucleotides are TGTGCCAGCATAGTGTCTGATTACAATGAGCAGTTCTTC.